What follows is one T cell receptor beta chain and its context. Its antigen is still unknown. Base qualities are not recorded, but no much larger clone differs from it by a single base. This sample stems from a study of shared clonotypes between healthy human individuals (dated by TCRdb to about 2020). For context, the study as a whole: A couple of women and three men aged 18 to 49 years were included in the cohort. For each donor, CD4 naive and CD4 memory were each given three plates, CD8 naive was given two plates, and CD8 memory was given one plate. Blood TCR repertoires of several healthy adults were deeply sequenced to estimate repertoire size and the extent of clonotype sharing between individuals. Libraries were prepared and TCR repertoires were sequenced by different laboratories using diverse techniques, in order to increase sequencing depth and limit assay-specific biases. Leukapheresis yielded between about 0.85 and 10 billion PBMCs per donor.

Healthy HIV-negative adults with no recently reported acute infections or vaccinations were included as donors. Only Caucasian adults living in Nashville, Tennessee, USA were represented among the donors. CD4+ T cells were enriched by magnetic negative selection, after which naive cells were positively selected on CD45RA and the negative fraction was taken as the memory subset. After blood collection by leukapheresis, PBMCs were isolated using Ficoll-Histopaque density gradient centrifugation and then cryopreserved in the vapor phase of liquid nitrogen. Analytical flow cytometry was used to check the purity and quantity of each magnetically sorted T cell population. Genomic DNA was isolated from every sorted fraction and measured by UV absorbance on a Nanodrop 2000c. What the authors observed across the whole study: Even with the large sequencing depth, rarefaction of the sorted-subset datasets indicated that sequencing was incomplete. Clonotypes shared by all four sorted-subset donors showed higher generation probabilities than non-shared clonotypes. Pairwise subsampling indicated that sequencing depth was expected to affect the degree of clonotype sharing among donors. The genetic and exposure-history diversity represented was limited by the small number of donors. Naive subsets generally had larger estimated clonotype richness than memory subsets did. Only blood was sampled, and tissue TCR repertoires likely differ from those in blood. Approximately 5% of naive CD4, 3.5% of naive CD8, 2.3% of memory CD4, and roughly 0.4% of memory CD8 clonotypes were shared across several donors.

Using the deep immunoSEQ assay, multiplex PCR amplified TCR CDR3 regions from genomic DNA. Extracted genomic DNA from each cell subset was spread evenly across all wells of several immunoSEQ 96-well plates, with each plate serving as a replicate. For sorted subsets, each replicate PCR was loaded with 150 to 250 ng genomic DNA, equivalent to some 27,000 T cell genomes. Purified libraries were quantified with a Qubit 3.0 fluorometer, sized on a Bioanalyzer 2100, and re-quantified with the KAPA Library Quantification kit. A separate single-read 150-cycle Illumina NextSeq 550 flow cell was used to sequence each immunoSEQ 96-well plate. Regarding the original processing steps: Because the immunoSEQ output held only junctional sequences and lacked quality scores, the filtering could not match the filtering applied to full-length reads. Sequences were annotated with PyIR, a Python wrapper for IgBLAST v1.9, using IMGT germline references to assign V/J genes and CDR3. Reads were filtered out if the reads had weak V/J assignments (E-value above 1e-6), no CDR3, stop codons, out-of-frame junctions, or ambiguous translated residues. A V3J clonotype was defined by an identical inferred V gene, J gene, and CDR3 amino acid sequence. Percentage overlap between repertoires was computed as shared unique clonotypes divided by the size of the smaller repertoire. Three approaches were used to assess repertoire richness: RTK rarefaction, the Chao1 estimator, and Recon v2.1 estimates of unobserved clonotypes. Generation probabilities for all TCRbeta clonotypes obtained by the gDNA method from several donors were computed using OLGA. TCRdb limited this immuneACCESS table to in-frame rearrangements with V and J called. A share of clones is missing; checked studies link under half to unresolved V genes, and the rest is unexplained. V, J and clone size derive from that table, while D and trimming were established from the DNA sequence. This sample holds over 950,000 clones; about 72% were observed only once. Approximately 0.9% of the sample is held by the ten biggest clonotypes.

The CDR3 contains 12 residues, cysteine and phenylalanine counted. The sequence is cut down to CDR3 DNA, 36 bases in frame from base 1. The germline ends are 10 bases apart after V is trimmed by 6 bases and J by 4 bases. The germline V gene (reference sequence) yields GTSNPN for CDR1 and SVGIG for CDR2. This TCR came from a young man in good health. Some clones in this sample may be carry-over from other donors' samples. The chain joins TRBV30 to TRBJ1-3, with a tentative D gene TRBD1 over 5 matching bases. Source material: memory CD4+ T cells from PBMCs. Taken with the paper, the label for cell subset or site translates to: CD45RA-negative fraction. This receptor has the CDR3 CACDSRGNTIYF. The bases read TGTGCCTGCGACAGCAGAGGAAACACCATATATTTT.